The clone carrying this T cell receptor beta chain was counted a few times. Antigen: not known. A much more abundant neighbour one base away suggests this may be a read error. The template was RNA from unsorted bulk tissue. Newly diagnosed lung cancer patients had thoracic surgery in China, August–November 2014, without prior chemotherapy. Germline V gene data show CDR1 as MNHNS and CDR2 as SASEGT. The CDR3 runs 15 residues. These data originate in a study of tumor and adjacent non-tumor tissue in lung cancer. General study results and limits: Shorter survival was associated with higher TCR diversity in tumors. Significantly higher TCR diversity was found in tumor than normal lung.

A modified ARM-PCR protocol with three rounds of nested PCR amplified TCRbeta. TCRdb processed the multiplex PCR reads anew with MiXCR; each CDR3 protein has one entry. Of about 200,000 distinct CDR3 sequences listed, roughly 70% are singletons. The sequenced sample was lung tumor tissue. The V call is TRBV6-1, the J call TRBJ2-2, with 9 bases lining up with TRBD2. This clonotype was obtained from a man aged 60 to 75 with non-small cell lung cancer. This chain's CDR3 is CANSEASGDTGELFF. CDR3 bases: TGTGCCAACAGTGAAGCTAGCGGGGATACCGGGGAGCTGTTTTTT.